Sequencing of this T cell receptor (beta chain) was carried out in a study of blood T cell repertoires in COVID-19. Study-level background: The analysed material was cDNA or gDNA that came from T cells, B-cell-depleted T cells, or PBMCs.

How the authors handled the data: Using reference gene primer amplification, nucleated cell counts were estimated. Repertoires were generated with immunoSEQ multiplex PCR, while TCRdb's copy carries only in-frame clones and drops some. Clonal size and the V and J genes are those of that table, whereas D and trimming came from the DNA. The data show about 140,000 clones, roughly 85% seen once. Germline V CDR1 and CDR2: SGHRS, YFSETQ. The CDR3 contains 18 residues. Losses at the gene ends were 1 base for V and 5 bases for J; bases not matched to a gene: 12. This TCR was sampled from a man between 50 and 59 years old with acute or convalescent COVID-19. V gene TRBV5-1 combines with J gene TRBJ2-2, with 9 bases aligning to TRBD2. The sequencing input was peripheral blood. CDR3 loop: CASSLKTSLAGWTGELFF. DNA for the CDR3: TGCGCCAGCAGCTTGAAAACGAGCCTAGCGGGATGGACCGGGGAGCTGTTTTTT.